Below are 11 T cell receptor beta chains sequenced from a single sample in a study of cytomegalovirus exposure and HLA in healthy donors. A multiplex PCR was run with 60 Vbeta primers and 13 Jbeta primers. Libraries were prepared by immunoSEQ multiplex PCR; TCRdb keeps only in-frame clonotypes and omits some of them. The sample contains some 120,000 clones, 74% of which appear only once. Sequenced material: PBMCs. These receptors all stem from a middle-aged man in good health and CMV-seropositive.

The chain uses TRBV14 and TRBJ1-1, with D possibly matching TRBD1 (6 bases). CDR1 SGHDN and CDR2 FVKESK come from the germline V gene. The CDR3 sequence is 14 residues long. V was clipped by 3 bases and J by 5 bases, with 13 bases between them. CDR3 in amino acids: CASSQGASRTEAFF. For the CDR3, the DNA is TGTGCCAGCAGCCAGGGGGCATCGAGGACTGAAGCTTTCTTT.

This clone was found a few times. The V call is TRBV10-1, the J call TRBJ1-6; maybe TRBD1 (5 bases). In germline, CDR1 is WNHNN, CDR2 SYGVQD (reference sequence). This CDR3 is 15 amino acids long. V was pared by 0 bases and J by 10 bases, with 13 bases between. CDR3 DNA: TGCGCCAGCAGTGAGTCCCGGCAGGGAAGGTCACCCCTCCACTTT. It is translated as CASSESRQGRSPLHF.

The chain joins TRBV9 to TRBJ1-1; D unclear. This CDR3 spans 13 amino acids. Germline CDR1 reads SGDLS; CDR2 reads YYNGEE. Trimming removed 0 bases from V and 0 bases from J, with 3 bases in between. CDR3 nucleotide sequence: TGTGCCAGCAGCGTAGCAGTGAACACTGAAGCTTTCTTT. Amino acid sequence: CASSVAVNTEAFF.

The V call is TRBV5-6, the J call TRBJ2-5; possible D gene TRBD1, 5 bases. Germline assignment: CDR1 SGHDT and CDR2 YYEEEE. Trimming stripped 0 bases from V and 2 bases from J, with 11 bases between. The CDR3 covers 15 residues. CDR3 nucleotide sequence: TGTGCCAGCAGCTTGGGGGGCCCTGGGCAAGAGACCCAGTACTTC. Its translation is CASSLGGPGQETQYF.

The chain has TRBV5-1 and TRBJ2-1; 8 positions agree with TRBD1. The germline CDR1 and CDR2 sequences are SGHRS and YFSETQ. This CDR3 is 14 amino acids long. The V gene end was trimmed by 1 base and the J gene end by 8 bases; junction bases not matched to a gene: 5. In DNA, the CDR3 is TGCGCCAGCAGCTTGCAGGACAGGGACTATGAGCAGTTCTTC. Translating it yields CASSLQDRDYEQFF.

This chain's CDR3 is CASSVGTSDYNEQFF. In DNA form, the CDR3 reads TGTGCCAGCAGCGTCGGGACTAGCGACTACAATGAGCAGTTCTTC. The gene calls are TRBV9 and TRBJ2-1, with TRBD2 identical over 10 bases. V shed 2 bases and J 3 bases; nucleotides not matched to a gene: 2. CDR1 and CDR2 (germline): SGDLS, YYNGEE. This CDR3 has 15 residues.

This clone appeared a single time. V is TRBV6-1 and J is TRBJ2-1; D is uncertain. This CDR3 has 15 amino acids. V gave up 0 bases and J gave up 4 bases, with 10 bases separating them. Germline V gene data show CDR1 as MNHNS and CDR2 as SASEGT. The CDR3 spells CASSEARNRYNEQFF. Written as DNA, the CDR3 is TGTGCCAGCAGTGAAGCCCGTAACAGATACAATGAGCAGTTCTTC.

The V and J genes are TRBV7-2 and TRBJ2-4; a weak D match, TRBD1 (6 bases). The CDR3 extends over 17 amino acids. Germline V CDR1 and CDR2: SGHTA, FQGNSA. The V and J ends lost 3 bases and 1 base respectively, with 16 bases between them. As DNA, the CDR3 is TGTGCCAGCAGCTTTTCGGGGCAGGGGTTCGCCAAAAACATTCAGTACTTC. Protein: CASSFSGQGFAKNIQYF.

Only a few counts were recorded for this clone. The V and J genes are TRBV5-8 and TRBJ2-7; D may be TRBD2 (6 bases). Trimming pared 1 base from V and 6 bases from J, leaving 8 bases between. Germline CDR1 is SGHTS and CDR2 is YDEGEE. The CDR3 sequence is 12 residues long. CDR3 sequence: CASSLPGGEQYF. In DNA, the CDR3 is TGTGCCAGCAGCTTGCCCGGGGGCGAGCAGTACTTC.

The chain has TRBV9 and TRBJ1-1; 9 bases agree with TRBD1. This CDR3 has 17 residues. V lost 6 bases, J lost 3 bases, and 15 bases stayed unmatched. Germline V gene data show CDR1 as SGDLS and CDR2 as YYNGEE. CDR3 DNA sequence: TGTGCCAGCATCCAGATCCTACAGGGGGCGGGGGACACTGAAGCTTTCTTT. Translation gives CASIQILQGAGDTEAFF.

The CDR3 region has the DNA TGTGCCAGCAGCAGAAACCTAGCGGGGACAGATACGCAGTATTTT. It yields the protein CASSRNLAGTDTQYF. The rearrangement uses TRBV14 and TRBJ2-3; TRBD2 aligns across 9 bases. The CDR3 loop spans 15 amino acids. The trim removed 5 bases at V and 3 bases at J, leaving 6 bases unmatched. Germline lookup yields CDR1 SGHDN and CDR2 FVKESK. Filled out from reference TRBV14 and TRBJ2-3, the complete variable domain reads EAGVTQFPSHSVIEKGQTVTLRCDPISGHDNLYWYRRVMGKEIKFLLHFVKESKQDESGMPNNRFLAERTGGTYSTLKVQPAELEDSGVYFCASSRNLAGTDTQYFGPGTRLTVL.